This T cell receptor beta chain was profiled in a study of blood T cell repertoires in COVID-19. Sequencing was performed with immunoSEQ multiplex PCR; in TCRdb, only in-frame clones are kept and a portion is missing. The table has under 300,000 clones, under 95% seen once. Germline CDR1 reads SGHTA; CDR2 reads FQGTGA. V lost 0 bases to trimming and J lost 2 bases, with 8 bases between them. The CDR3 covers 15 residues. What was sequenced was PBMCs or T cells enriched from blood (not recorded which). This sequence was found in a middle-aged woman with acute COVID-19. J is TRBJ1-3 and V is TRBV7-3; D possibly corresponds to TRBD1 (5 bases). The CDR3 sequence is CASSLTAGPGNTIYF. CDR3 bases: TGTGCCAGCAGCTTAACGGCAGGGCCTGGAAACACCATATATTTT.